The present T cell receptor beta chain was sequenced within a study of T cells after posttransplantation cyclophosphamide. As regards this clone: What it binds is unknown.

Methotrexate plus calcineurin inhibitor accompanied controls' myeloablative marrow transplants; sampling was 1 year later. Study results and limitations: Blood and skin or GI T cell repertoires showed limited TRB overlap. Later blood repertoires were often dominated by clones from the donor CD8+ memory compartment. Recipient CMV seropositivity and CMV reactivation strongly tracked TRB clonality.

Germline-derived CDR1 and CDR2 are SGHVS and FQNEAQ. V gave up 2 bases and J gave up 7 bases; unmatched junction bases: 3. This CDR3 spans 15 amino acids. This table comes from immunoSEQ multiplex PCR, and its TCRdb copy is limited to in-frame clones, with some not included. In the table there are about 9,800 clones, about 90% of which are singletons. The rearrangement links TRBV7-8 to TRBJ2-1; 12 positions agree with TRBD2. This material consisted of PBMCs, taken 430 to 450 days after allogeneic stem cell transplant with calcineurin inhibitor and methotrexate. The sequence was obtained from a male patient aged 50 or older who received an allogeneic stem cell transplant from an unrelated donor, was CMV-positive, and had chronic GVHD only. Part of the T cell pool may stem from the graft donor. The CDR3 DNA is TGTGCCAGCAGCTTACTAGCGGGAGGGCCGAATGAGCAGTTCTTC. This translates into CASSLLAGGPNEQFF. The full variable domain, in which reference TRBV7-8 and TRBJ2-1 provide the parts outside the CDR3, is GAGVSQSPRYKVAKRGQDVALRCDPISGHVSLFWYQQALGQGPEFLTYFQNEAQLDKSGLPSDRFFAERPEGSVSTLKIQRTQQEDSAVYLCASSLLAGGPNEQFFGPGTRLTVL.